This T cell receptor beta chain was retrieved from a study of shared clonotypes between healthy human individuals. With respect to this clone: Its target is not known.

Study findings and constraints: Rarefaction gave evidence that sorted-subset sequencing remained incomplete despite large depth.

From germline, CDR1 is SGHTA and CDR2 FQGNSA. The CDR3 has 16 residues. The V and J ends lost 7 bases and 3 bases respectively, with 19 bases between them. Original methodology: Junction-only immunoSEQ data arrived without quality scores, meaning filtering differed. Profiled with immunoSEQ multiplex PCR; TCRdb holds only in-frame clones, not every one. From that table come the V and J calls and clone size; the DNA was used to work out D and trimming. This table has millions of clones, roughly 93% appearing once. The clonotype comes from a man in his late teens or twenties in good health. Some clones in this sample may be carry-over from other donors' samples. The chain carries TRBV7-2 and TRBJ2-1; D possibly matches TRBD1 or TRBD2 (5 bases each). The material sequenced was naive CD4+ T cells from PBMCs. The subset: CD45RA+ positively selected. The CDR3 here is CASIPSGWGLYNEQFF. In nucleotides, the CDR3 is TGTGCCAGCATCCCCTCGGGGTGGGGCCTCTACAATGAGCAGTTCTTC.